This T cell receptor beta chain was retrieved from a study of blood T cells in healthy people across ages. Study-level results: Aged donors had fewer naive CD4+ cells and lower diversity than long-lived donors.

With a J-beta primer mix and a sample-barcoded 5' primer, a second PCR ran roughly 7 to 11 cycles. Using its own MiXCR run on the 5' RACE reads, TCRdb lists one record per CDR3 protein. The sample consists of roughly 500,000 distinct CDR3 sequences, around 24% of them appearing once. The people who gave samples were healthy Caucasians from Russia, aged roughly 6 to 95. Only a few counts were recorded for this clonotype. Its antigen is still unknown. These same data were also listed under a study on T cells of mothers and their children. Per that paper: In each mother, TCR beta CDR3 reads exceeded 10 million; in each child, they numbered approximately 3 million. In both related and unrelated pairs, TCR recombination output is shaped similarly by thymic selection.

Material: blood. The TCR sequence derives from a boy younger than 18 in good health.

The CDR3 region has the DNA TGTGCCAGCAGTGAAGGGGGTGACCCTGAAGCTTTCTTT. It translates to CASSEGGDPEAFF. The rearrangement joins TRBV6-1 to TRBJ1-1; no reliable D call. Germline CDR1 MNHNS, CDR2 SASEGT. The CDR3 length is 13 residues. V lost 1 base and J lost 6, with 9 bases in between.